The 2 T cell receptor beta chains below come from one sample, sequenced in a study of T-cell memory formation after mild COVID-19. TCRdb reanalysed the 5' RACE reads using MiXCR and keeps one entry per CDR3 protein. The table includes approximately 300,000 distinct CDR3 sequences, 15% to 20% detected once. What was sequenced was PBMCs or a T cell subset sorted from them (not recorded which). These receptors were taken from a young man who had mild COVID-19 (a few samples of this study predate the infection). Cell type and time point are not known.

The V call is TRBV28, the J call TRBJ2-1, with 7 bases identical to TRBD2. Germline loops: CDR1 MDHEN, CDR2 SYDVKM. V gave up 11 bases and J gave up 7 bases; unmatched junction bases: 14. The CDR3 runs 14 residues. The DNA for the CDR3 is TGTGCCGCTGGGAGGGCCAGCAGAGGGAATGAGCAGTTCTTC. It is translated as CAAGRASRGNEQFF.

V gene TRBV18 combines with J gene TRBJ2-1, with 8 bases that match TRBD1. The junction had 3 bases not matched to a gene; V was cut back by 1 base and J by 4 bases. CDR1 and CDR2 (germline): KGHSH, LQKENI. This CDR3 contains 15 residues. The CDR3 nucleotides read TGTGCCAGCTCACCACAGGACAGGGTGTACAATGAGCAGTTCTTC. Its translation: CASSPQDRVYNEQFF. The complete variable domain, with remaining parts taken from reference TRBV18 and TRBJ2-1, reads NAGVMQNPRHLVRRRGQEARLRCSPMKGHSHVYWYRQLPEEGLKFMVYLQKENIIDESGMPKERFSAEFPKEGPSILRIQQVVRGDSAAYFCASSPQDRVYNEQFFGPGTRLTVL.